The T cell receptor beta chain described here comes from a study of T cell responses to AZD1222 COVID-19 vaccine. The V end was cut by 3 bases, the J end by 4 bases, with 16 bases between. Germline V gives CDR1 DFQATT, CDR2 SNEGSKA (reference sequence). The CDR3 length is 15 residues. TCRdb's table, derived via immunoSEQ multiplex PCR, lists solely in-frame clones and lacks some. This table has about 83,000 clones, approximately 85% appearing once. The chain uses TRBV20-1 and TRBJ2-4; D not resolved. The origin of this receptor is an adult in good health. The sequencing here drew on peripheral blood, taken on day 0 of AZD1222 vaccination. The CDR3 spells CSASLLGLRKNIQYF. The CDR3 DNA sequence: TGCAGTGCTAGTCTCTTAGGGCTCCGGAAAAACATTCAGTACTTC.